These 15 T cell receptor beta chains share one sample of origin, sequenced in a study of T cells in localized non-small cell lung cancer. Repertoires were generated with immunoSEQ multiplex PCR, while TCRdb's copy carries only in-frame clones and drops some. The sample comprises around 980 clones, around a third of which are singletons, and roughly a sixth rests with the top ten. Sequenced material: normal lung tissue next to the tumor, taken before any cancer treatment. The source of these receptors is a female donor older than 55 with stage III squamous cell lung carcinoma.

This clone was counted between two and nine times. This chain connects TRBV9 to TRBJ1-1, with D perhaps TRBD1 (5 bases). V was shortened by 5 bases and J by 4 bases, with 9 bases between the two germline ends. The CDR3 runs to 12 residues. Germline V gives CDR1 SGDLS, CDR2 YYNGEE. CDR3 amino acids: CASSAQGTEAFF. The DNA for the CDR3 is TGTGCCAGCAGTGCGCAGGGCACTGAAGCTTTCTTT.

This clone was counted between two and nine times. The chain carries TRBV9 and TRBJ2-2; D gene uncertain. The CDR3 consists of 12 residues. V was shortened by 6 bases and J by 6 bases, with 9 bases between the two germline ends. Germline assignment: CDR1 SGDLS and CDR2 YYNGEE. The CDR3 loop reads CASNPAAGELFF. CDR3 nucleotides: TGTGCCAGCAATCCCGCGGCCGGGGAGCTGTTTTTT.

This clone was counted only a few times. The rearrangement links TRBV5-1 to TRBJ1-1; possible D gene TRBD1, 5 bases. This CDR3 region has 15 residues. CDR1 is SGHRS, CDR2 YFSETQ, per germline. The V gene lost 1 base and the J gene lost 1 base, with 11 bases spanning the gap. The CDR3, as DNA: TGCGCCAGCAGCTTGCGAGGGGTCGGGAACACTGAAGCTTTCTTT. This codes for CASSLRGVGNTEAFF.

There are a few counts of this clone. The chain couples TRBV5-1 to TRBJ1-1; D might be TRBD1 (6 bases). The CDR3 length is 14 residues. V shed 0 bases and J shed 7 bases, with 13 bases lying between them. Germline V lookup: CDR1 SGHRS, CDR2 YFSETQ. CDR3 protein: CASSLDGQLNEAFF. DNA of the CDR3: TGCGCCAGCAGCTTGGATGGACAGCTCAATGAAGCTTTCTTT.

This clone appeared a few times. The V and J genes are TRBV11-3 and TRBJ2-5; TRBD2 agrees at 10 bases. The junction had 1 base not matched to a gene; V was cut back by 1 base and J by 2 bases. Germline CDR1 reads SGHNT; CDR2 reads YENEEA. The CDR3 runs 15 residues. The CDR3 coding sequence is TGTGCCAGCAGCTTAGTGACTAGCGGGCAAGAGACCCAGTACTTC. Residues: CASSLVTSGQETQYF.

This chain connects TRBV18 to TRBJ1-2; 12 bases are a match to TRBD1. Germline lookup yields CDR1 KGHSH and CDR2 LQKENI. CDR3 size: 17 residues. After removal of 6 bases from V and 2 bases from J, the junction contained 10 bases not matched to a gene. The CDR3 reads CASSQPGTGGSNYGYTF. CDR3 in DNA: TGTGCCAGCTCCCAACCAGGGACAGGGGGCTCGAACTATGGCTACACCTTC.

The V and J genes are TRBV28 and TRBJ1-5, with unresolved D. This CDR3 has 16 residues. Germline V CDR1 and CDR2: MDHEN, SYDVKM. V was cut by 7 bases and J by 1 base, with 17 bases left in between. Here the CDR3 DNA reads TGTGCCAGCAAAGGCAGGATTGAGTTGAGCAATCAGCCCCAGCATTTT. Its protein is CASKGRIELSNQPQHF.

CDR3 bases: TGCAGCGTTGAAGATCGTCGGGGGGACATTCAGAGCACAGATACGCAGTATTTT. Translated: CSVEDRRGDIQSTDTQYF. The rearrangement links TRBV29-1 to TRBJ2-3, with D tentatively TRBD2 (7 bases). The germline CDR1 and CDR2 sequences are SQVTM and ANQGSEA. CDR3 size: 18 residues. V was cut by 0 bases and J by 0 bases, with 19 bases left in between.

This clone was detected a few times. The V and J genes are TRBV9 and TRBJ1-2; D may be TRBD1 (6 bases). The ends were cut back, 0 bases at V and 1 base at J, with 19 bases in the middle. CDR1 and CDR2 (germline): SGDLS, YYNGEE. The CDR3 consists of 18 residues. The chain's CDR3 is CASSVGVSGMDSNYGYTF. CDR3 in DNA: TGTGCCAGCAGCGTAGGTGTATCGGGTATGGACAGTAACTATGGCTACACCTTC.

The chain combines TRBV5-1 with TRBJ1-4; D is possibly TRBD1 (5 bases). This CDR3 is 17 amino acids long. Looked up from germline, CDR1 is SGHRS and CDR2 is YFSETQ. V was cut by 4 bases and J by 5 bases, with 21 bases left in between. The CDR3 DNA follows: TGCGCCAGCAGCGAAAGGGGAGGGGAAGACACAAATGAAAAACTGTTTTTT. Protein sequence: CASSERGGEDTNEKLFF.

This clone was seen a handful of times. The V call is TRBV11-3, the J call TRBJ2-4; D ambiguous. V shed 5 bases and J shed 0 bases, with 11 bases lying between them. In germline, CDR1 is SGHNT, CDR2 YENEEA. The CDR3 length is 15 residues. CDR3 sequence: CASSPHSLAKNIQYF. The CDR3 bases are TGTGCCAGCAGCCCCCACTCTCTAGCCAAAAACATTCAGTACTTC.

The CDR3 here is CASSSFTGRRWTEAFF. CDR3 nucleotide sequence: TGTGCCAGCAGTTCCTTCACGGGTCGGAGGTGGACTGAAGCTTTCTTT. The rearrangement uses TRBV6-8 and TRBJ1-1; no definite D call. Looked up from germline, CDR1 is MNHGY and CDR2 is SAAAGT. CDR3 size: 16 residues. Trimming shortened V by 4 bases and J by 5 bases, and 20 bases separated the two germline ends.

By sample fraction, this clone is medium-sized. Here the CDR3 reads CASSLEGLGWDTQYF. The DNA for the CDR3 is TGTGCCAGCAGCTTAGAAGGTCTTGGGTGGGATACGCAGTATTTT. The rearrangement uses TRBV11-3 and TRBJ2-3; D gene ambiguous. Trimming shortened V by 0 bases and J by 6 bases, and 13 bases separated the two germline ends. The germline V gene encodes CDR1 SGHNT and CDR2 YENEEA. This CDR3 is built from 15 residues.

The chain employs TRBV28 and TRBJ2-5, with 8 bases fitting TRBD1. This CDR3 comprises 16 residues. The junction had 14 bases not matched to a gene; V was cut back by 6 bases and J by 5 bases. Germline lookup yields CDR1 MDHEN and CDR2 SYDVKM. The CDR3 DNA follows: TGTGCCAGCAGCCCCGGACCTCGGACAGGGCGGGAGACCCAGTACTTC. It yields the protein CASSPGPRTGRETQYF.

The chain links TRBV18 to TRBJ2-7; 12 bases match TRBD2. Trimming took 5 bases from V and 3 from J; bases not matched to a gene: 2. The CDR3 runs to 14 residues. Looked up from germline, CDR1 is KGHSH and CDR2 is LQKENI. The CDR3 coding sequence is TGTGCCAGCTCAGAGACTAGCGGGAGCTACGAGCAGTACTTC. This translates into CASSETSGSYEQYF.